Shown below are 22 T cell receptor beta chains from a single sample sequenced in a study of blood T cell repertoires in COVID-19. Generated by immunoSEQ multiplex PCR, the TCRdb table keeps only in-frame clones and is missing some. Here the sample spans approximately 190,000 clones, 75% to 90% being singletons. The sample comprised peripheral blood. The receptors here all came from a woman between 35 and 50 years old with acute or convalescent COVID-19.

V and J are TRBV5-1 and TRBJ2-1; TRBD1 matches 9 bases. CDR3 length: 16 residues. The V gene end was trimmed by 4 bases and the J gene end by 1 base; junction bases not matched to a gene: 6. CDR1 and CDR2 (germline): SGHRS, YFSETQ. The CDR3 DNA reads TGCGCCAGCAGCGAACCGGGACAGGGATCCTACAATGAGCAGTTCTTC. Its protein product is CASSEPGQGSYNEQFF. The variable domain in full, completed from reference TRBV5-1 and TRBJ2-1, reads KAGVTQTPRYLIKTRGQQVTLSCSPISGHRSVSWYQQTPGQGLQFLFEYFSETQRNKGNFPGRFSGRQFSNSRSEMNVSTLELGDSALYLCASSEPGQGSYNEQFFGPGTRLTVL.

The chain links TRBV6-6 to TRBJ1-1; maybe TRBD1 (6 bases). The CDR3 is 13 amino acids. V dropped 5 bases and J dropped 1 base, with 8 bases sitting between them. Per germline, CDR1 MNHNY and CDR2 SVGAGI (reference sequence). As DNA, the CDR3 is TGTGCCAGCAGTCCACAGGGGAACACTGAAGCTTTCTTT. This sequence encodes CASSPQGNTEAFF.

A few counts support this clone. The V and J genes are TRBV11-2 and TRBJ2-7; D perhaps matches TRBD1 (5 bases). The V gene lost 2 bases and the J gene lost 4 bases, with 12 bases spanning the gap. The CDR3 has 14 amino acids. Germline V gives CDR1 SGHAT, CDR2 FQNNGV. The CDR3 loop reads CASSLTLPGYEQYF. CDR3 sequence (DNA): TGTGCCAGCAGCTTAACCCTGCCAGGGTACGAGCAGTACTTC.

The chain is built from TRBV2 and TRBJ2-3; 8 nucleotides line up with TRBD2. CDR1 SNHLY and CDR2 FYNNEI come from the germline V gene. The V and J ends lost 3 bases and 6 bases, in that order; junction bases with no gene match: 5. This CDR3 contains 14 residues. Written as DNA, the CDR3 is TGTGCCAGCAGTGACTCCGGGGGGGCGGATACGCAGTATTTT. Its translation is CASSDSGGADTQYF.

V usage is TRBV9 and J usage is TRBJ2-1; TRBD2 matches 9 bases. This CDR3 spans 15 amino acids. Germline values: CDR1 SGDLS, CDR2 YYNGEE. The V segment lost 1 base and the J segment 6 bases; nucleotides outside the gene matches: 5. The CDR3 sequence: CASSVSAGGPNEQFF. The CDR3 nucleotides are TGTGCCAGCAGCGTATCAGCGGGAGGCCCCAATGAGCAGTTCTTC. The full variable domain, its missing parts supplied by reference TRBV9 and TRBJ2-1, is DSGVTQTPKHLITATGQRVTLRCSPRSGDLSVYWYQQSLDQGLQFLIQYYNGEERAKGNILERFSAQQFPDLHSELNLSSLELGDSALYFCASSVSAGGPNEQFFGPGTRLTVL.

This clone was detected only once. The chain joins TRBV10-3 to TRBJ2-2; the D gene is possibly TRBD1 (6 bases). The length of the CDR3 is 16 residues. Germline CDR1 ENHRY, CDR2 SYGVKD. V lost 6 bases, J lost 2 bases, and 16 bases lay in between. CDR3 DNA sequence: TGTGCCATCAGCCTTCAACGGGACATCAACACCGGGGAGCTGTTTTTT. It specifies CAISLQRDINTGELFF.

This clone occurred once. The chain is built from TRBV5-4 and TRBJ2-1, with D hard to call. Germline V gene lookup returns CDR1 SGHNT and CDR2 YYREEE (reference sequence). This CDR3 comprises 11 residues. Trimming left V 2 bases short and J 10 bases short, with 7 bases between. Here the CDR3 DNA reads TGTGCCAGCAGCTTAAGTCGGGAGCAGTTCTTC. Its translation: CASSLSREQFF.

The CDR3 is CASRRQGIEGSPLHF. For the CDR3, the DNA is TGTGCCAGCAGGAGACAGGGGATTGAGGGTTCACCCCTCCACTTT. The chain has TRBV27 and TRBJ1-6; 8 bases map to TRBD1. V was clipped by 6 bases and J by 9 bases; unmatched bases: 10. The CDR3 covers 15 residues. Germline-derived CDR1 and CDR2 are MNHEY and SMNVEV (reference sequence).

The CDR3 DNA follows: TGTGCCAGCAGCTTAGTATCGGGACAGGGGTCGTCCTACGAGCAGTACTTC. Amino acid sequence: CASSLVSGQGSSYEQYF. The rearrangement links TRBV7-8 to TRBJ2-7; 10 nucleotides align to TRBD1. J gave up 1 base and V 1 base, and 7 bases lay outside the gene matches. Looked up from germline, CDR1 is SGHVS and CDR2 is FQNEAQ. This CDR3 spans 17 amino acids.

Regarding this clone: At one of its ends the junction is not consistent with the germline gene, which may arise from a read error. The genes are TRBV2 and TRBJ1-3, with a possible D match to TRBD1 (6 bases). The CDR3 is 14 residues long. Germline V gene lookup returns CDR1 SNHLY and CDR2 FYNNEI. The CDR3 DNA follows: TGTGCCAGCAGGGAAGGACAGTCCGGAAACACCATATATTTT. It codes for CASREGQSGNTIYF.

V usage is TRBV24-1 and J usage is TRBJ2-1; no reliable D call. Germline V CDR1 and CDR2: KGHDR, SFDVKD. This CDR3 is built from 14 residues. V lost 0 bases and J 6 bases, leaving 8 bases between the germline ends. The CDR3 DNA is TGTGCCACCAGTGATTTGGGCAGAACCAATGAGCAGTTCTTC. Protein: CATSDLGRTNEQFF.

This clone was seen a handful of times. The genes are TRBV7-8 and TRBJ1-5; the D is unclear. Trimming cost V 5 bases and J 1 base, with 15 bases left between them. The CDR3 is made up of 16 amino acids. Germline assignment: CDR1 SGHVS and CDR2 FQNEAQ. The CDR3 region is CASSPRRVRSNQPQHF. The CDR3 DNA sequence: TGTGCCAGCAGCCCCAGGAGGGTCCGGAGCAATCAGCCCCAGCATTTT.

The sample holds one count of this clone. The chain couples TRBV3-1 (or the pseudogene TRBV3-2) to TRBJ1-4, with D possibly being TRBD1 (5 bases). V gave up 5 bases and J gave up 6 bases, with 13 bases separating them. Germline V CDR1 and CDR2: LGHDT, YNNKEL (reference sequence). The CDR3 contains 14 residues. The CDR3 here is CASSRRDRDEKLFF. DNA of the CDR3: TGTGCCAGCAGCAGGCGGGACCGTGATGAAAAACTGTTTTTT.

The chain has TRBV28 and TRBJ2-5; maybe TRBD2 (5 bases). CDR1 is MDHEN and CDR2 is SYDVKM in the germline V gene. CDR3 length: 12 amino acids. V was clipped by 6 bases and J by 7 bases, with 12 bases between them. The CDR3 is CASSITRGTQYF. The CDR3 DNA reads as TGTGCCAGCAGCATAACCCGGGGGACCCAGTACTTC.

The chain recombines TRBV2 with TRBJ2-1; D is perhaps TRBD1 (5 bases). Trimming stripped 0 bases from V and 8 bases from J, with 14 bases between. Germline CDR1 SNHLY, CDR2 FYNNEI. The CDR3 covers 15 residues. CDR3 protein: CASSEARVSGYEQFF. CDR3 DNA sequence: TGTGCCAGCAGTGAAGCCAGGGTATCAGGTTATGAGCAGTTCTTC.

The chain uses TRBV27 and TRBJ2-3, with TRBD2 identical over 8 bases. The CDR3 loop spans 13 amino acids. CDR1 is MNHEY and CDR2 is SMNVEV in the germline V gene (reference sequence). V was pared by 4 bases and J by 5 bases, with 2 bases of the junction left unmatched. Here the CDR3 DNA reads TGTGCCAGCAGTTGGGCGGGAGGAGATACGCAGTATTTT. This encodes CASSWAGGDTQYF.

The chain uses TRBV7-6 and TRBJ2-7; possible D gene TRBD1, 5 bases. Trimming cost V 4 bases and J 2 bases, with 9 bases left between them. The length of the CDR3 is 13 residues. Germline V lookup: CDR1 SGHVS, CDR2 FNYEAQ. The CDR3 protein is CASSSDTTYEQYF. DNA for the CDR3: TGTGCCAGCAGCTCGGACACCACCTACGAGCAGTACTTC.

The CDR3 nucleotides read TGTGCCAGCAGCGTATCGGGACTAGCGCCAGATACGCAGTATTTT. This codes for CASSVSGLAPDTQYF. The chain joins TRBV9 to TRBJ2-3, with 10 bases aligning to TRBD2. Germline values: CDR1 SGDLS, CDR2 YYNGEE. V dropped 1 base and J dropped 4; count of bases not matched to a gene: 3. This CDR3 contains 15 residues.

The chain combines TRBV5-1 with TRBJ1-2, with D unclear. CDR1 SGHRS and CDR2 YFSETQ come from the germline V gene. The CDR3 totals 15 residues. Trimming shortened V by 5 bases and J by 2 bases, and 16 bases separated the two germline ends. The CDR3 spells CASRPQVNANYGYTF. The CDR3 bases are TGCGCCAGCAGGCCGCAGGTGAATGCCAACTATGGCTACACCTTC.

This clone was seen a single time. This chain uses TRBV5-1 with TRBJ1-3, with TRBD1 as a possible D gene (6 bases). Germline lookup yields CDR1 SGHRS and CDR2 YFSETQ. This CDR3 region has 15 residues. V was shortened by 3 bases and J by 2 bases, with 12 bases between the two germline ends. The chain's CDR3 is CASSSDGQTGNTIYF. CDR3 in DNA: TGCGCCAGCAGCTCTGACGGACAGACTGGAAACACCATATATTTT. Full variable domain (missing parts from reference TRBV5-1 and TRBJ1-3): KAGVTQTPRYLIKTRGQQVTLSCSPISGHRSVSWYQQTPGQGLQFLFEYFSETQRNKGNFPGRFSGRQFSNSRSEMNVSTLELGDSALYLCASSSDGQTGNTIYFGEGSWLTVV.

In its sample, this clone was seen a few times. J is TRBJ2-1 and V is TRBV19; 8 bases map to TRBD2. Germline CDR1 is LNHDA and CDR2 is SQIVND (reference sequence). J lost 6 bases, V lost 5 bases, and 3 bases had no gene match. The CDR3 is 13 residues long. The CDR3 sequence: CASSPGGANEQFF. The CDR3 coding sequence is TGTGCCAGTAGTCCGGGGGGGGCCAATGAGCAGTTCTTC.

This sequence joins TRBV27 and TRBJ2-7; 8 nucleotides align to TRBD2. There are 15 residues in the CDR3. After removal of 2 bases from V and 6 bases from J, the junction contained 9 bases not matched to a gene. Germline-derived CDR1 and CDR2 are MNHEY and SMNVEV (reference sequence). CDR3 region: CASSLRREAPLEQYF. The CDR3 coding sequence is TGTGCCAGCAGTTTACGGCGGGAGGCTCCACTCGAGCAGTACTTC.